The 2 T cell receptor beta chains listed next were all sequenced from one sample in a study of T cells after yellow fever vaccination. TCRdb reprocessed the 5' RACE reads with MiXCR, giving one entry per CDR3 protein. The table has under 50,000 distinct CDR3 sequences, approximately 6.3% seen once; the top ten hold 8% to 13%. Source: PBMCs, either bulk or a sorted T-cell subset (CD4+, CD8+, memory, or dextramer-sorted; not recorded which), taken 45 days after the yellow fever booster vaccination. The receptor source for this set is a man aged 25 to 40 who received the YFV17D yellow fever vaccine.

This clonotype has just a few counts. The chain is built from TRBV7-8 and TRBJ1-2; no reliable D call. Trimming removed 8 bases at V and 2 bases at J, with 12 bases between. The CDR3 extends over 13 amino acids. The V gene's germline CDR1 is SGHVS and CDR2 FQNEAQ. The CDR3 nucleotides are TGTGCCAGCGGTCCGGAGTGGAACTATGGCTACACCTTC. Amino acid sequence: CASGPEWNYGYTF. The full variable domain, in which reference TRBV7-8 and TRBJ1-2 provide the parts outside the CDR3, is GAGVSQSPRYKVAKRGQDVALRCDPISGHVSLFWYQQALGQGPEFLTYFQNEAQLDKSGLPSDRFFAERPEGSVSTLKIQRTQQEDSAVYLCASGPEWNYGYTFGSGTRLTVV.

This clonotype has ten or more counts. This CDR3 reads CASSFGGSTNEKLFF. The CDR3 DNA reads as TGTGCCAGCAGTTTTGGCGGATCAACTAATGAAAAACTGTTTTTT. The V call is TRBV27, the J call TRBJ1-4; D not certain. Deletions cut 3 bases from V and 0 bases from J, with 8 bases between. Germline values: CDR1 MNHEY, CDR2 SMNVEV (reference sequence). The CDR3 loop spans 15 amino acids.